Many counts were recorded for the clone carrying this T cell receptor beta chain. What it binds is unknown. Sequenced material consisted of expressed TCRB transcripts (all of the isolated RNA was reverse transcribed). Clones were sequenced by immunoSEQ multiplex PCR, and TCRdb holds only the in-frame ones, with some missing. The data contain about 400,000 clones, around 12% of them seen just once; the ten biggest clones take up more than 0.015%. The CDR3 sequence is 15 residues long. Germline-derived CDR1 and CDR2 are SGHDN and FVKESK. V lost 6 bases, J lost 5 bases, and 9 bases stayed unmatched. Sorting that relied on CD45RO/CCR7/CD25/CD127/CD95/CD27 yielded CD4+ naive, central memory, regulatory and stem cell-like memory cells. The data were taken from a study of beta chain features in type 1 diabetes. Regarding the study as a whole: Unsettled here was the matter of whether HLA type influences TCRB rearrangement.

This TCR came from a man aged 18 to 29 in good health. The sample taken for sequencing was naive CD4+ T cells from blood. The chain is built from TRBV14 and TRBJ2-1; 8 bases are a match to TRBD1. The CDR3 nucleotides read TGTGCCAGCAGTCGGCCGGGACAGGTAGACAATGAGCAGTTCTTC. This encodes CASSRPGQVDNEQFF.